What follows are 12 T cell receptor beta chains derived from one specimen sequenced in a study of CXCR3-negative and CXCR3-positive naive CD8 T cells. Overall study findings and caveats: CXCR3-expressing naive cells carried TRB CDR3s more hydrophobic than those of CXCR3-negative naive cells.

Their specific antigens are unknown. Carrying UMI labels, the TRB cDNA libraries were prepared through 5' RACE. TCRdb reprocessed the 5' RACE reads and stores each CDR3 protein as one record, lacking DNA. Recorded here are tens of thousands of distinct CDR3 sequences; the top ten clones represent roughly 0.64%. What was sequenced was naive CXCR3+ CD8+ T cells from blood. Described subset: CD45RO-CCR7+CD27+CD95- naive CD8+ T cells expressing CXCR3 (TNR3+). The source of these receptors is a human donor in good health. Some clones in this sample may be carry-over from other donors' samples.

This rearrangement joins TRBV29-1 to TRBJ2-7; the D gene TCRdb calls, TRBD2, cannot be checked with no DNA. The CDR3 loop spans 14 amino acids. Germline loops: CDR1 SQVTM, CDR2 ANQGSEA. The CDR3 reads CSVSRDYRHYEQYF.

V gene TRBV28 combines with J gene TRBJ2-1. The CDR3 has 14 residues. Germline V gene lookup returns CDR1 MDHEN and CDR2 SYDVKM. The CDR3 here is CASSLEPSGDEQFF.

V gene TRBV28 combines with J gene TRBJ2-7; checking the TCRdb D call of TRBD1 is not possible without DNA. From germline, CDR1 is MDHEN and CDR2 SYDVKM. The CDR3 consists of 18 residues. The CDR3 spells CASSGDQGWEKLDYEQYF.

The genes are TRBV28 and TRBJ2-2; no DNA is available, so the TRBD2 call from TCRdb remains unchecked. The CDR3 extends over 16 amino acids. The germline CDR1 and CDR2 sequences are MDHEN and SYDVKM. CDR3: CAHSRRVTTYTGELFF.

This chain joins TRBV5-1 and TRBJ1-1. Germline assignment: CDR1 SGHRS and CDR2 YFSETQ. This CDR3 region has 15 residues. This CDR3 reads CASSKAAVPNTEAFF.

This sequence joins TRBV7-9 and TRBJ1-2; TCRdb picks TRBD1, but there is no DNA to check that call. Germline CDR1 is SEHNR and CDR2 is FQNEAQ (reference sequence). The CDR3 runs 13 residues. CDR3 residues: CASSFTGVYGYTF.

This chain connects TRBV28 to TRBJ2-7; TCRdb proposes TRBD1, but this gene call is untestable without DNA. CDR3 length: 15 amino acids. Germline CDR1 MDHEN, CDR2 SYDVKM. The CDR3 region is CASSLGTGSSYEQYF.

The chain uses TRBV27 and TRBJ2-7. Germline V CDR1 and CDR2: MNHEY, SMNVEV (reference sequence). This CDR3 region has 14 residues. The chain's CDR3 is CASSPETSRYEQYF.

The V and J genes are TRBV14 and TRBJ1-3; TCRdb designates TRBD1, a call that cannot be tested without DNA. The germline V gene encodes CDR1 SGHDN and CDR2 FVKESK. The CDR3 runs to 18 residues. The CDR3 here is CASSQGPGSGSSGNTIYF.

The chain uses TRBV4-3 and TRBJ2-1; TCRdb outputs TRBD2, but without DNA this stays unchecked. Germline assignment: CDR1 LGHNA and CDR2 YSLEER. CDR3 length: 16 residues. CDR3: CASSQDSAGGKNEQFF.

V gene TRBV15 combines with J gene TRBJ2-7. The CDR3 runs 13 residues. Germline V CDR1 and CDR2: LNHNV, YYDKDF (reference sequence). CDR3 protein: CATSRGLSYEQYF.

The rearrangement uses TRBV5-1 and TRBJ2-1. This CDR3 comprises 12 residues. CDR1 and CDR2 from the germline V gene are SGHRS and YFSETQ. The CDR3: CASSLGGDEQFF.